The 15 T cell receptor beta chains in this list originate from one sample, sequenced in a study of OX40 agonist ivuxolimab in advanced cancers. TCRdb's table, derived via immunoSEQ multiplex PCR, lists solely in-frame clones and lacks some. The table lists under 95,000 clones, 87% of them singletons. The sequences come from CD4+ or CD8+ T cells sorted from blood, collected in a trial of the OX40 agonist ivuxolimab. These receptors originate from an adult with an advanced solid tumor such as melanoma, head and neck, liver or kidney cancer.

This chain links TRBV27 with TRBJ2-1, with 7 nucleotides matching TRBD1. This CDR3 has 14 residues. Germline V gene data show CDR1 as MNHEY and CDR2 as SMNVEV (reference sequence). The junction had 10 bases not matched to a gene; V was cut back by 7 bases and J by 7 bases. The CDR3 region is CASNRGQIANEQFF. CDR3 DNA sequence: TGTGCCAGCAATAGGGGGCAAATCGCGAATGAGCAGTTCTTC.

V gene TRBV4-3 combines with J gene TRBJ1-2; TRBD1 matches 7 bases. Germline V gives CDR1 LGHNA, CDR2 YSLEER. The CDR3 is 15 amino acids. The trim removed 0 bases at V and 7 bases at J, leaving 8 bases unmatched. The CDR3 DNA reads TGCGCCAGCAGCCAAGATTATAGACAGGGAAGTGGCTACACCTTC. Protein product: CASSQDYRQGSGYTF.

This clone was counted only a few times. The gene calls are TRBV5-1 and TRBJ1-1, with TRBD1 identical over 8 bases. The CDR3 runs to 15 residues. J lost 4 bases, V lost 5 bases, and 10 bases had no gene match. Germline lookup yields CDR1 SGHRS and CDR2 YFSETQ. Here the CDR3 DNA reads TGCGCCAGCAGAGCAGGGGGCGCGGCGAGCACTGAAGCTTTCTTT. Protein product: CASRAGGAASTEAFF. Variable domain in full (rest from reference TRBV5-1 and TRBJ1-1): KAGVTQTPRYLIKTRGQQVTLSCSPISGHRSVSWYQQTPGQGLQFLFEYFSETQRNKGNFPGRFSGRQFSNSRSEMNVSTLELGDSALYLCASRAGGAASTEAFFGQGTRLTVV.

The rearrangement uses TRBV7-8 and TRBJ2-5; TRBD2 aligns across 10 bases. CDR1 is SGHVS, CDR2 FQNEAQ, per germline. The length of the CDR3 is 13 residues. Trimming at V came to 3 bases and at J to 5 bases, leaving 0 bases not matched to a gene. The CDR3 DNA sequence: TGTGCCAGCAGCTTGGGACTAGCGGAGACCCAGTACTTC. Translated, it gives CASSLGLAETQYF.

The chain carries TRBV6-5 and TRBJ2-7; D gene unclear. Per germline, CDR1 MNHEY and CDR2 SVGAGI. V gave up 0 bases and J gave up 5 bases, with 14 bases separating them. The CDR3 is made up of 15 amino acids. As DNA, the CDR3 is TGTGCCAGCAGTTACTCGTTAGGGCCGCAGAACGAGCAGTACTTC. It translates to CASSYSLGPQNEQYF.

The chain is built from TRBV28 and TRBJ1-5; D is uncertain. The CDR3 covers 19 residues. Germline-derived CDR1 and CDR2 are MDHEN and SYDVKM. V lost 7 bases, J lost 4 bases, and 29 bases lay in between. CDR3: CASKTYEGAGRRENQPQHF. The CDR3 bases are TGTGCCAGCAAAACCTACGAGGGCGCAGGAAGGCGGGAGAATCAGCCCCAGCATTTT.

This clone showed up just once. The chain joins TRBV6-5 to TRBJ2-7; D is possibly TRBD1 or TRBD2 (6 bases each). This CDR3 contains 15 residues. V lost 1 base and J lost 5, with 15 bases in between. Germline V gene data show CDR1 as MNHEY and CDR2 as SVGAGI. The CDR3: CASSYLGGTHHEQYF. The CDR3 DNA follows: TGTGCCAGCAGTTACTTAGGGGGGACTCACCACGAGCAGTACTTC.

The V gene is TRBV7-2, the J gene TRBJ1-1; D gene uncertain. Germline loops: CDR1 SGHTA, CDR2 FQGNSA. The CDR3 extends over 14 amino acids. The V and J ends lost 1 base and 3 bases respectively, with 9 bases between them. The chain's CDR3 is CASSLVGQDTEAFF. CDR3 DNA sequence: TGTGCCAGCAGCTTAGTAGGGCAGGACACTGAAGCTTTCTTT.

V and J are TRBV7-2 and TRBJ2-3; D call uncertain. V dropped 4 bases and J dropped 5 bases, with 7 bases sitting between them. The CDR3 extends over 12 amino acids. The germline gives CDR1 SGHTA, CDR2 FQGNSA. CDR3 residues: CASSSVGDTQYF. The CDR3 nucleotides read TGTGCCAGCAGCTCTGTGGGAGATACGCAGTATTTT.

The chain combines TRBV28 with TRBJ1-5; D is perhaps TRBD1 (5 bases). Germline V CDR1 and CDR2: MDHEN, SYDVKM. The CDR3 extends over 14 amino acids. V was cut by 3 bases and J by 4 bases, with 10 bases left in between. CDR3 DNA: TGTGCCAGCAGTTTGGGGGGGTCTAATCAGCCCCAGCATTTT. This encodes CASSLGGSNQPQHF.

The chain is built from TRBV4-2 and TRBJ2-3, with D maybe TRBD1 (5 bases). The CDR3 runs to 15 residues. Germline loops: CDR1 LGHNA, CDR2 YNFKEQ. V was cut by 2 bases and J by 2 bases, with 11 bases left in between. Here the CDR3 DNA reads TGTGCCAGCAGCCAACAGCAGGGAATCACAGATACGCAGTATTTT. Translating it yields CASSQQQGITDTQYF.

This clone was picked up one time. The genes are TRBV10-3 and TRBJ1-1; D is unresolved. Germline V CDR1 and CDR2: ENHRY, SYGVKD. The CDR3 runs 11 residues. Trimming pared 3 bases from V and 10 bases from J, leaving 9 bases between. CDR3 in DNA: TGTGCCATCAGTGAAGGAAGCGGAGCTTTCTTT. This gives the protein CAISEGSGAFF.

The chain combines TRBV30 with TRBJ2-5; the D gene could be TRBD1 or TRBD2 (6 bases each). The CDR3 consists of 14 residues. Per the germline V gene, CDR1 is GTSNPN and CDR2 is SVGIG (reference sequence). V shed 5 bases and J shed 5 bases, with 18 bases lying between them. The CDR3 DNA reads TGTGCCTGGGGCCGCCTTCGGGGGCAGGAGACCCAGTACTTC. Amino acids: CAWGRLRGQETQYF.

This clone occurred once. This chain connects TRBV19 to TRBJ2-3, with no clear D. This CDR3 is built from 16 residues. Germline CDR1 reads LNHDA; CDR2 reads SQIVND (reference sequence). V was trimmed by 5 bases and J by 0 bases, leaving 15 bases between them. CDR3 bases: TGTGCCAGTAGTCTCGTACTGCGGCCTAGCACAGATACGCAGTATTTT. Translating gives CASSLVLRPSTDTQYF.

V and J are TRBV28 and TRBJ1-2; D is uncertain. Trimming shortened V by 6 bases and J by 8 bases, and 13 bases separated the two germline ends. Looked up from germline, CDR1 is MDHEN and CDR2 is SYDVKM. This CDR3 region has 12 residues. The CDR3 region has the DNA TGTGCCAGCAGCCCGGACCAACGGGGCTACACCTTC. Protein: CASSPDQRGYTF.